The T cell receptor beta chain under discussion was sequenced for a study of regulatory T cells in long-lasting Graves disease. Study-wide findings and caveats: Persistent patients had more shared public clonotypes (under 3,000) than new patients (966). Compared with new cases, persistent Graves' patients showed reduced TCR diversity. The sample size was small, and this may have reduced accuracy.

For TCR beta, libraries came from iRepertoire HTBI primers and Arm-PCR of CDR3 regions. TCRdb redid the calling of the multiplex PCR reads with MiXCR, one entry per CDR3 protein. The sample includes around 400,000 distinct CDR3 sequences, about an eighth of them seen just once. Germline V gene lookup returns CDR1 GTSNPN and CDR2 SVGIG (reference sequence). Trimming took 5 bases from V and 9 from J, leaving 10 bases between them. The CDR3 is 10 amino acids. Documented time point: newly diagnosed GD, antithyroid drugs for less than 3 months. PBMC RNA was the source of the TCR library. This clonotype was observed many times. Its target is unknown. These data also formed part of another study, on T cells in Graves' hyperthyroidism and ophthalmopathy. That report notes: HTBI primers were employed in a first-round RT-PCR of the TCR CDR3.

This receptor was obtained from a woman younger than 35 with Graves disease. The sequences come from peripheral blood mononuclear cells (PBMCs), collected at new diagnosis, from a patient treated with antithyroid drugs. The V call is TRBV30, the J call TRBJ2-5; D possibly corresponds to TRBD1 (5 bases). The CDR3 DNA reads TGTGCCTGGGGGGCCCAGGCCCAGTACTTC. Translation gives CAWGAQAQYF.